The present TCR beta chain was sequenced within a study of T cells in Graves' hyperthyroidism and ophthalmopathy. Study results and caveats: Most clonotypes expanded in the thyroid (above 0.001) were also present in blood.

As regards this clonotype: The antigen is not known.

Ophthalmopathy patients had Clinical Activity Score at least 3, NOSPECS grade at least 4, duration under 3 months. Fresh peripheral blood, 8 to 10 ml, was the source of the PBMCs. V lost 4 bases and J 5 bases, leaving 17 bases between the germline ends. Germline V gene data show CDR1 as MNHNS and CDR2 as SASEGT. CDR3 length equals 16 residues. RNA transcripts provided the source from which TCR beta CDR3 regions were amplified. When the TCR CDR3 underwent first-round RT-PCR, the HTBI primer set was used. TCRdb used MiXCR to reprocess the multiplex PCR reads, holding one entry per CDR3 protein. The sample includes some 530,000 distinct CDR3 sequences, roughly 22% of them seen just once.

The sequencing sample was made of blood. V gene TRBV6-1 combines with J gene TRBJ2-2; D assignment may be TRBD1 or TRBD2 (6 bases each). The clonotype originates from a woman in her seventies with Graves' ophthalmopathy. In DNA form, the CDR3 reads TGTGCCAGCAGTGTGTCCGGGGGCCTCGTAACCGGGGAGCTGTTTTTT. Translating gives CASSVSGGLVTGELFF.